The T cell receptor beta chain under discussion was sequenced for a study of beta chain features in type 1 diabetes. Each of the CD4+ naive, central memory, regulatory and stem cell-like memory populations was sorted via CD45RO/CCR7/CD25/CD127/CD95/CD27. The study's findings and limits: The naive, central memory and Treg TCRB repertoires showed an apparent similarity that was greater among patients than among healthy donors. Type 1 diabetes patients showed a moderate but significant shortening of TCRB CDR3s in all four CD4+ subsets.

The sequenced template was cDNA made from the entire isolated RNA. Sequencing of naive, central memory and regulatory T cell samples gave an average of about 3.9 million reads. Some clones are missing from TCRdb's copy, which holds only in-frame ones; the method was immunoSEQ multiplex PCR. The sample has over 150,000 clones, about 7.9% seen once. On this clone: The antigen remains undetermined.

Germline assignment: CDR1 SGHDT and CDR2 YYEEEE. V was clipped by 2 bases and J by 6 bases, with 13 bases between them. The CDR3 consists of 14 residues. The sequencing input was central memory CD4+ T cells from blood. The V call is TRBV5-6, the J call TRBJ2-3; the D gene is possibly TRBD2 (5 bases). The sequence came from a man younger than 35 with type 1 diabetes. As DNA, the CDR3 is TGTGCCAGCAGCTTTGGCGGGTTAGGCGATACGCAGTATTTT. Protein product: CASSFGGLGDTQYF.